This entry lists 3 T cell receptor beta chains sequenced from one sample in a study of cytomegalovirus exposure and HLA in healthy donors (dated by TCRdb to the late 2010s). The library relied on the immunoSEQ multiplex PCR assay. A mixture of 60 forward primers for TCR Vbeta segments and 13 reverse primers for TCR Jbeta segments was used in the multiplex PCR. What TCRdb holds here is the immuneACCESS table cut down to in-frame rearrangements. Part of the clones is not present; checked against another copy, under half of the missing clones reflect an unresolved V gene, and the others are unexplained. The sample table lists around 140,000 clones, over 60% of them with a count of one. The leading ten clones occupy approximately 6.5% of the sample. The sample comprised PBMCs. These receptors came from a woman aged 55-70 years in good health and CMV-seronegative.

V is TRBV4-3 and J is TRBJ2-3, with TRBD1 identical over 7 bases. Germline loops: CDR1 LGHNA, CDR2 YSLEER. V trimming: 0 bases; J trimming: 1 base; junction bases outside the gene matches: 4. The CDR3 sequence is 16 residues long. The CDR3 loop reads CASSQDKGARTDTQYF. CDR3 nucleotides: TGCGCCAGCAGCCAAGATAAGGGGGCGCGCACAGATACGCAGTATTTT.

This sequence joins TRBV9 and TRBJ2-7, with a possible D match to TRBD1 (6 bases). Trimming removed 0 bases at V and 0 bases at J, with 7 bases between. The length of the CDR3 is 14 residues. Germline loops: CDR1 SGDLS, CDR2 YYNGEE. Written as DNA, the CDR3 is TGTGCCAGCAGCGTAGCAGGGGCCTCCTACGAGCAGTACTTC. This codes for CASSVAGASYEQYF.

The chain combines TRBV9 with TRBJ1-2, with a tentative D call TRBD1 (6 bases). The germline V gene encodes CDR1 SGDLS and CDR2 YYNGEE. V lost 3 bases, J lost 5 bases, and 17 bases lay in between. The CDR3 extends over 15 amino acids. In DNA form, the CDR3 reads TGTGCCAGCAGCGGGGGGCAGGCGGCACCTTATGGCTACACCTTC. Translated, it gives CASSGGQAAPYGYTF. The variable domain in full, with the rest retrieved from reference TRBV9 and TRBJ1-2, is DSGVTQTPKHLITATGQRVTLRCSPRSGDLSVYWYQQSLDQGLQFLIQYYNGEERAKGNILERFSAQQFPDLHSELNLSSLELGDSALYFCASSGGQAAPYGYTFGSGTRLTVV.